One sample yielded the 16 T cell receptor beta chains listed below, sequenced in a study of blood T cell repertoires in COVID-19. Repertoires were generated with immunoSEQ multiplex PCR, while TCRdb's copy carries only in-frame clones and drops some. The sample yields 200,000 to 250,000 clones, approximately 81% seen once. Sequencing input: peripheral blood. Source of these receptors: a woman older than 75 with active or convalescent COVID-19.

The rearrangement uses TRBV7-2 and TRBJ2-5; D perhaps matches TRBD1 (6 bases). Trimming left V 5 bases short and J 13 bases short, with 17 bases between. CDR1 and CDR2 (germline): SGHTA, FQGNSA. This CDR3 is 12 amino acids long. Here the CDR3 reads CASSTRLDSRYF. The CDR3 nucleotides read TGTGCCAGCAGCACCCGGTTGGACAGCCGGTACTTC.

The V and J genes are TRBV9 and TRBJ1-3; the D is unclear. The CDR3 length is 16 residues. V shed 0 bases and J shed 0 bases, with 10 bases lying between them. Per germline, CDR1 SGDLS and CDR2 YYNGEE. Here the CDR3 reads CASSVDGRISGNTIYF. The CDR3 DNA sequence: TGTGCCAGCAGCGTAGACGGCAGGATCTCTGGAAACACCATATATTTT.

The rearrangement joins TRBV9 to TRBJ2-7; a possible D gene is TRBD1 (6 bases). This CDR3 is 16 amino acids long. Germline loops: CDR1 SGDLS, CDR2 YYNGEE. V was pared by 4 bases and J by 4 bases, with 21 bases between. CDR3 coding DNA: TGTGCCAGCAGCAAGGGGTGGGACACCCGGAGGTACGAGCAGTACTTC. Amino acids: CASSKGWDTRRYEQYF.

The V call is TRBV7-3, the J call TRBJ2-3; 7 bases line up with TRBD1. The CDR3 consists of 17 residues. The germline gives CDR1 SGHTA, CDR2 FQGTGA. V trimming: 6 bases; J trimming: 0 bases; junction bases outside the gene matches: 12. Here the CDR3 reads CASSRQGGLFSTDTQYF. Here the CDR3 DNA reads TGTGCCAGCAGTCGACAGGGCGGGCTATTTAGCACAGATACGCAGTATTTT.

The CDR3 DNA is TGTGCCAGCTCACCAGGGCTAGCGGATACCAATGAGCAGTTCTTC. Protein sequence: CASSPGLADTNEQFF. The genes are TRBV18 and TRBJ2-1; 7 bases match TRBD2. Germline loops: CDR1 KGHSH, CDR2 LQKENI. J gave up 6 bases and V 2 bases, and 7 bases lay outside the gene matches. The CDR3 totals 15 residues.

This chain links TRBV19 with TRBJ1-6; D remains unclear. The CDR3 is 10 amino acids. The ends were cut back, 9 bases at V and 10 bases at J, with 7 bases in the middle. Germline-derived CDR1 and CDR2 are LNHDA and SQIVND (reference sequence). The CDR3 region is CASEGSPLHF. The CDR3, as DNA: TGTGCCAGCGAGGGATCACCCCTCCACTTT.

V usage is TRBV2 and J usage is TRBJ2-7; 10 bases map to TRBD1. Unmatched junction bases numbered 9, after V lost 10 bases and J lost 3 bases. The CDR3 runs 14 residues. Germline assignment: CDR1 SNHLY and CDR2 FYNNEI. CDR3 in DNA: TGTGCCAACGGGAAGGGACAGGGGATCTACGAGCAGTACTTC. Translating gives CANGKGQGIYEQYF.

This chain links TRBV4-1 with TRBJ2-7; D gene uncertain. Trimming shortened V by 1 base and J by 2 bases, and 9 bases separated the two germline ends. Germline CDR1 and CDR2: MGHRA and YSYEKL. The CDR3 is 14 residues long. Written as DNA, the CDR3 is TGCGCCAGCAGCCAAGGCTGGCAAACCTACGAGCAGTACTTC. This gives the protein CASSQGWQTYEQYF.

This sequence joins TRBV29-1 and TRBJ2-2; possibly TRBD2 for D (6 bases). Per the germline V gene, CDR1 is SQVTM and CDR2 is ANQGSEA. V shed 3 bases and J shed 5 bases, with 10 bases lying between them. This CDR3 has 13 amino acids. The CDR3 nucleotides read TGCAGCGTTGACCGGGGGAGGACCGGGGAGCTGTTTTTT. This sequence encodes CSVDRGRTGELFF.

The V and J genes are TRBV6-4 and TRBJ2-7; 14 bases match TRBD2. The V and J ends lost 6 bases and 7 bases, in that order; junction bases with no gene match: 5. The CDR3 has 14 amino acids. Germline V lookup: CDR1 MRHNA, CDR2 SNTAGT. The chain's CDR3 is CASRLGLAGAEQYF. CDR3 DNA: TGTGCCAGCAGGCTGGGACTAGCGGGAGCTGAGCAGTACTTC.

The chain is built from TRBV5-1 and TRBJ2-7; D is uncertain. This CDR3 comprises 13 residues. Germline V CDR1 and CDR2: SGHRS, YFSETQ. Trimming stripped 4 bases from V and 0 bases from J, with 8 bases between. The CDR3 loop is CASSLPSSYEQYF. As DNA, the CDR3 is TGCGCCAGCAGCCTCCCGAGCTCCTACGAGCAGTACTTC.

The CDR3 is CASSHRREGLLDPDTQYF. In DNA, the CDR3 is TGTGCCAGCAGCCATAGGCGGGAGGGCCTACTCGATCCAGATACGCAGTATTTT. This sequence joins TRBV7-8 and TRBJ2-3; 9 bases align to TRBD2. The V and J ends lost 5 bases and 4 bases, in that order; junction bases with no gene match: 16. CDR1 and CDR2 (germline): SGHVS, FQNEAQ. The CDR3 is 18 amino acids.

This chain links TRBV5-1 with TRBJ2-5; 8 bases map to TRBD2. The CDR3 totals 15 residues. Germline values: CDR1 SGHRS, CDR2 YFSETQ. J lost 10 bases, V lost 0 bases, and 11 bases had no gene match. Here the CDR3 reads CASSLESGRAGSQYF. The CDR3 bases are TGCGCCAGCAGCTTGGAGAGCGGGAGAGCTGGGAGCCAGTACTTC.

This chain joins TRBV5-1 and TRBJ1-6; a weak D match, TRBD1 (6 bases). The germline V gene encodes CDR1 SGHRS and CDR2 YFSETQ. Trimming cost V 0 bases and J 9 bases, with 13 bases left between them. There are 15 residues in the CDR3. This CDR3 is CASSLVFGGLSPLHF. CDR3 sequence (DNA): TGCGCCAGCAGCTTGGTCTTCGGGGGGCTTTCACCCCTCCACTTT.

This clone was detected only once. This sequence joins TRBV6-5 and TRBJ2-5, with D possibly being TRBD1 (5 bases). Trimming left V 7 bases short and J 3 bases short, with 9 bases between. Germline CDR1 MNHEY, CDR2 SVGAGI. The CDR3 covers 12 residues. In nucleotides, the CDR3 is TGTGCCAGCATTAGGGGTGAAGAGACCCAGTACTTC. Translating it yields CASIRGEETQYF.

V usage is TRBV5-6 and J usage is TRBJ1-4, with a tentative D call TRBD1 (6 bases). The CDR3 has 16 amino acids. Germline lookup yields CDR1 SGHDT and CDR2 YYEEEE. Trimming left V 0 bases short and J 6 bases short, with 15 bases between. The CDR3: CASSLEAQGIYEKLFF. The CDR3 region has the DNA TGTGCCAGCAGCTTGGAGGCGCAGGGGATATATGAAAAACTGTTTTTT.